Listed below are T cell receptor beta chains from one sample, sequenced in a study of blood T cell repertoires in COVID-19. Only in-frame clones appear in the TCRdb table, and some are missing; sequencing was by immunoSEQ multiplex PCR. The sample comprises under 300,000 clones, 84% of which are singletons, and roughly 1.5% rests with the top ten. Sequenced material: peripheral blood. The origin of the receptors is a human donor with COVID-19, enrolled during active disease. The donor label of this sample is uncertain. CDR3s include the opening cysteine and the closing phenylalanine or tryptophan.

v_gene: TRBV7-3; CDR3aa: CASSLGLAGPYNEQFF
v_gene: TRBV5-6; CDR3aa: CASNGQGNYGYTF
v_gene: TRBV28; CDR3aa: CASSPQQGYNSPLHF
v_gene: TRBV7-2; CDR3aa: CASSSQGAGVDEQFF
v_gene: TRBV5-5; CDR3aa: CASSLGPTGTYGYTF
v_gene: TRBV9; CDR3aa: CASSPLAASTDTQYF
v_gene: TRBV9; CDR3aa: CASSVGYAGAADTQYF
v_gene: TRBV2; CDR3aa: CACLRDRGLQPQHF
v_gene: TRBV9; CDR3aa: CASSVVTGGLDTQYF
v_gene: TRBV19; CDR3aa: CASNKGTLDQPQHF
v_gene: TRBV4-3; CDR3aa: CASSQGFAEGYGYTF
v_gene: TRBV9; CDR3aa: CASSVGQGGQPQHF
v_gene: TRBV19; CDR3aa: CASSIGQDRGSEQFF
v_gene: TRBV27; CDR3aa: CASSRRSSTYTASTDTQYF
v_gene: TRBV5-1; CDR3aa: CASSLGGSGSNEQFF
v_gene: TRBV6-6; CDR3aa: CASRSEGATEAFF
v_gene: TRBV24-1; CDR3aa: CATQPGSRRNTEAFF
v_gene: TRBV20-1; CDR3aa: CSARRSTQYF